Sequencing of this T cell receptor (beta chain) was carried out in a study of shared clonotypes between healthy human individuals. Some clones are missing from TCRdb's copy, which holds only in-frame ones; the method was immunoSEQ multiplex PCR. The table shows about 2.1 million clones, with roughly 95% occurring only once. Germline assignment: CDR1 SGHRS and CDR2 YFSETQ. V was cut by 1 base and J by 4 bases, with 14 bases left in between. The CDR3 consists of 15 residues. CD45RO-negative CD8 cells positively selected for CCR7 made up the naive population, which excluded terminally differentiated effector memory CD45RA+ cells.

This receptor was obtained from a man between 18 and 35 years old in good health. Some clones in this sample may be carry-over from other donors' samples. V gene TRBV5-1 combines with J gene TRBJ1-1, with D hard to call. Source material: naive CD8+ T cells from PBMCs. As DNA, the CDR3 is TGCGCCAGCAGCTTGACGTATGGAGGTTTCACTGAAGCTTTCTTT. This codes for CASSLTYGGFTEAFF.